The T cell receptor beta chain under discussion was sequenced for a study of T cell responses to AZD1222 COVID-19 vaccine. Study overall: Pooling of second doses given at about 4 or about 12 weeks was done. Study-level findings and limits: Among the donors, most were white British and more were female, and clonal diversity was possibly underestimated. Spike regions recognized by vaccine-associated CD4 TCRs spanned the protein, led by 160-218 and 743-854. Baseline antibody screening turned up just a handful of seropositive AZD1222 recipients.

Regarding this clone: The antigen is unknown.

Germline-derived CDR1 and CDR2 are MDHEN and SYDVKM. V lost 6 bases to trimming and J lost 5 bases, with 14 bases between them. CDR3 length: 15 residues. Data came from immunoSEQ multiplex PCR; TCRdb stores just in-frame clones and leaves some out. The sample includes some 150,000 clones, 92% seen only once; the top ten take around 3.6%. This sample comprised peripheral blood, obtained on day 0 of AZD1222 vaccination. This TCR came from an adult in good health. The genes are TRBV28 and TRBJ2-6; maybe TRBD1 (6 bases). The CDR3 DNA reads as TGTGCCAGCAGGGGGGAACAGGGCCGGGCCAACGTCCTGACTTTC. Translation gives CASRGEQGRANVLTF.